This TCR beta chain was profiled in a study of shared T cell receptors in the human thymus (dated by TCRdb to the early 2020s). About the study as a whole: The study examined how self-reactive, shared T-cell receptor alpha chains are generated in the human thymus.

The CDR3 covers 14 residues, taking in both the cysteine and the phenylalanine. Just CDR3 DNA is preserved here, 42 bases in frame from base 1. V sheds 0 bases and J sheds 0 bases, leaving 6 bases between their ends. CDR1 GTSNPN and CDR2 SVGIG are derived from the germline V gene (reference sequence). As for this clone: The antigen this receptor binds is unknown. No base quality information exists; no much larger clone differs at one position.

Library prep was done by the immunoSEQ multiplex PCR assay. TCRdb took over this immuneACCESS table, retaining in-frame rearrangements with V and J assigned. Such tables are incomplete; in checked studies, under half of the missing clones stem from an unresolved V gene, and the remainder is unexplained. The table for this sample lists 700,000 or so clones; around 85% of them were counted only once. Of the sample, under 0.012% falls within the top ten clones. The sample was also linked to a second study, of human thymus T cells. The second study's paper adds: Immunologically healthy infants undergoing open corrective cardiac surgery for congenital heart defects in Finland were used as donors. Thymus tissue was obtained as surgical resects removed during corrective cardiac surgery. Both the thymic and the peripheral blood repertoires appeared to show biased V and J gene segment usage. The related research reported highly overlapping thymic TCR repertoires among unrelated individuals. The study described the TCR alpha and beta repertoires in about eight infant thymus samples and a few matching peripheral blood samples. Donor ages ranged from about 7 to 244 days, and the cohort comprised six or seven male and two female infants. Thymocytes were mechanically released from the tissue and were stored as pellets of roughly 9.5-30 million cells at -70 degrees C. A QIAsymphony instrument was used to extract genomic DNA from frozen cell pellets. TCRB and TCRAD loci were amplified from a standardized quantity of quality-controlled genomic DNA using the immunoSEQ multiplex PCR assay. The V(D)J region was spanned by amplicons of a length sufficient to cover the CDR3 and to identify V and J genes. The amplicons were sequenced on an Illumina platform via the commercial immunoSEQ service. Primer bias and sequencing errors were corrected as previously described, and TCRAD and TCRB were defined on the basis of the IMGT database. The repertoires were analysed using immunoSEQ Analyzer 3.0 and VDJTools for basic statistics, V/J segment usage, diversity estimates, rarefaction and pairwise overlap. Diversity was estimated using the Chao1, ChaoE, Efron-Thisted, Shannon and inverse Simpson indices, and was also estimated on datasets down-sampled to the size of the smallest sample. Repertoire overlap used strict matching of CDR3 nucleotide sequence, V gene and J gene, with Jaccard-based multidimensional scaling clustering. On average, thymus samples yielded approximately 780,000 unique TCRB clonotypes, whereas blood samples yielded roughly 80,000.

The sequence is built from TRBV30 and TRBJ1-3; the D gene cannot be named for sure. The TCR sequence derives from a girl in the first two years of life with a congenital heart defect. Donor details come from another sample of the same person, matched by shared clones. The sequenced material came from thymocytes. The nucleotide sequence is given as TGTGCCTGGAGTGTATTAGCCTCTGGAAACACCATATATTTT. Its translation is CAWSVLASGNTIYF.